These 5 T cell receptor beta chains were all obtained from the same sample, sequenced in a study of cytomegalovirus exposure and HLA in healthy donors. Both 60 Vbeta primers and 13 Jbeta primers went into the PCR. Here immunoSEQ multiplex PCR was the method, and the copy in TCRdb shows in-frame clones only, minus some. Its clone listing holds 70,000 or so clones. What was sequenced was PBMCs. These receptors came from a female donor in good health and CMV-seropositive.

V is TRBV4-3 and J is TRBJ2-5, with 8 bases matching TRBD1. The end of the DNA is better explained by TRBJ2-7, so the J call may be wrong. The CDR3 has 14 residues. Germline CDR1 is LGHNA and CDR2 is YSLEER. The CDR3 protein is CASSQRQGNYEQYF. CDR3 DNA: TGCGCCAGCAGCCAAAGACAGGGGAACTACGAGCAGTACTTC.

V is TRBV7-6 and J is TRBJ1-1, with D hard to call. The CDR3 length is 12 residues. Germline CDR1 reads SGHVS; CDR2 reads FNYEAQ. V gave up 4 bases and J gave up 5 bases, with 8 bases separating them. The CDR3 region is CASSSPGTEAFF. The CDR3 DNA is TGTGCCAGCAGCTCCCCGGGGACTGAAGCTTTCTTT.

Points on this clone: This CDR3 is also generated by other DNA sequences in the sample. V usage is TRBV6-5 and J usage is TRBJ2-2; 9 positions agree with TRBD1. This CDR3 has 15 amino acids. V dropped 2 bases and J dropped 3; count of bases not matched to a gene: 1. In germline, CDR1 is MNHEY, CDR2 SVGAGI. The CDR3 loop is CASSYGDRDTGELFF. The CDR3 DNA follows: TGTGCCAGCAGTTACGGGGACAGGGACACCGGGGAGCTGTTTTTT.

V usage is TRBV5-1 and J usage is TRBJ2-3; 10 bases agree with TRBD2. This CDR3 region has 16 residues. The junction had 4 bases not matched to a gene; V was cut back by 1 base and J by 2 bases. Germline V lookup: CDR1 SGHRS, CDR2 YFSETQ. The CDR3 nucleotides are TGCGCCAGCAGCTTGTTTAGCGGGGGGAACACAGATACGCAGTATTTT. Translating it yields CASSLFSGGNTDTQYF.

The CDR3: CAWSVVGAPEAFF. CDR3 nucleotides: TGTGCCTGGAGTGTAGTCGGTGCACCTGAAGCTTTCTTT. V gene TRBV30 combines with J gene TRBJ1-1; D not certain. The CDR3 has 13 amino acids. CDR1 and CDR2 (germline): GTSNPN, SVGIG (reference sequence). The ends were cut back, 0 bases at V and 6 bases at J, with 11 bases in the middle.